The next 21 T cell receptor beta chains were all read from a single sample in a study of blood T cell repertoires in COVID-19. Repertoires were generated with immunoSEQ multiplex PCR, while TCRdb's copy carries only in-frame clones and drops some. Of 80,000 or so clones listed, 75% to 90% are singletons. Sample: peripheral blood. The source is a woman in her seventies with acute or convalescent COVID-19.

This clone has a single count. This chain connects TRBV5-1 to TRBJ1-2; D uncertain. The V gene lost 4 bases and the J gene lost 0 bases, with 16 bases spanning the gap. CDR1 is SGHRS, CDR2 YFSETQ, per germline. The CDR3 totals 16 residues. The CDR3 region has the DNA TGCGCCAGCAGCCCCGGAACAGCATCATCTAACTATGGCTACACCTTC. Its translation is CASSPGTASSNYGYTF.

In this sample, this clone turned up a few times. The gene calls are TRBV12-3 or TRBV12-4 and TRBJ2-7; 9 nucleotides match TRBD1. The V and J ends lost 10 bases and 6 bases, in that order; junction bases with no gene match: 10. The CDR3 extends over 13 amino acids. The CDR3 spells CATSADRGFEQYF. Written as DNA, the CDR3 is TGTGCCACCAGCGCCGACAGGGGGTTCGAGCAGTACTTC.

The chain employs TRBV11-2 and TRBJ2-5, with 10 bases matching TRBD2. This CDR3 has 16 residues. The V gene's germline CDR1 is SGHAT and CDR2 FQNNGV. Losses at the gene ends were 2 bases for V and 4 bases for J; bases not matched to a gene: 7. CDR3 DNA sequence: TGTGCCAGCAGCTTAATTAGCGGGGGGTATAGAGAGACCCAGTACTTC. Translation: CASSLISGGYRETQYF.

CDR3 in amino acids: CASSPITGELFF. CDR3 DNA sequence: TGTGCCAGTAGTCCTATAACCGGGGAGCTGTTTTTT. The genes are TRBV19 and TRBJ2-2; D gene ambiguous. The CDR3 contains 12 residues. The germline V and J ends were trimmed by 5 bases and 5 bases, with 6 bases remaining between them. CDR1 and CDR2 from the germline V gene are LNHDA and SQIVND (reference sequence). Drawing the rest from reference TRBV19 and TRBJ2-2, the complete variable domain is DGGITQSPKYLFRKEGQNVTLSCEQNLNHDAMYWYRQDPGQGLRLIYYSQIVNDFQKGDIAEGYSVSREKKESFPLTVTSAQKNPTAFYLCASSPITGELFFGEGSRLTVL.

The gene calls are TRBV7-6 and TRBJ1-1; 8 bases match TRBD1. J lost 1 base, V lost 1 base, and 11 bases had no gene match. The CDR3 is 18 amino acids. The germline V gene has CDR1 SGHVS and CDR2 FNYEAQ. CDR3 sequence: CASSLGRGTGAPNTEAFF. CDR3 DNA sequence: TGTGCCAGCAGCTTAGGGAGGGGGACAGGAGCCCCGAACACTGAAGCTTTCTTT. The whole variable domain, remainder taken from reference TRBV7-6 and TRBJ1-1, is GAGVSQSPRYKVTKRGQDVALRCDPISGHVSLYWYRQALGQGPEFLTYFNYEAQQDKSGLPNDRFSAERPEGSISTLTIQRTEQRDSAMYRCASSLGRGTGAPNTEAFFGQGTRLTVV.

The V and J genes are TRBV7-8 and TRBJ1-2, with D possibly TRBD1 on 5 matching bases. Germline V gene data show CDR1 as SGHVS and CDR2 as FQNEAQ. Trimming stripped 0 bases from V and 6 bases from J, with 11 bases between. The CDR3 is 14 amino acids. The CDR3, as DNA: TGTGCCAGCAGCTTAGCATTTGACAGAGATGGCTACACCTTC. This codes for CASSLAFDRDGYTF.

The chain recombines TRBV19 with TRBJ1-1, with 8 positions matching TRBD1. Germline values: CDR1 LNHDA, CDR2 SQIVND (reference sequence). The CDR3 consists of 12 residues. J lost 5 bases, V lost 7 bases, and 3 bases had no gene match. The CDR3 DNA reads TGTGCCAGTAAAGACAGGGGAACTGAAGCTTTCTTT. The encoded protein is CASKDRGTEAFF.

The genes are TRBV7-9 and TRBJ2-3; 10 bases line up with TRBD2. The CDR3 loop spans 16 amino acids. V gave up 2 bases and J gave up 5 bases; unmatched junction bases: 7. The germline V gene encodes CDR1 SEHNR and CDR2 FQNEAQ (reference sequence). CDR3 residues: CASSLFASGGRDTQYF. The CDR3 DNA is TGTGCCAGCAGCTTATTCGCTAGCGGGGGCAGAGATACGCAGTATTTT. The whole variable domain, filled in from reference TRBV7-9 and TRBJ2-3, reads DTGVSQNPRHKITKRGQNVTFRCDPISEHNRLYWYRQTLGQGPEFLTYFQNEAQLEKSRLLSDRFSAERPKGSFSTLEIQRTEQGDSAMYLCASSLFASGGRDTQYFGPGTRLTVL.

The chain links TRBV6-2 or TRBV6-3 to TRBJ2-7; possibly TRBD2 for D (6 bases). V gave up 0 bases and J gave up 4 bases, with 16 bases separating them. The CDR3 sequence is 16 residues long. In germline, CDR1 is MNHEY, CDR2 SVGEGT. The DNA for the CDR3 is TGTGCCAGCAGTTACTCGCCGCGGGACGGGGATTACGAGCAGTACTTC. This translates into CASSYSPRDGDYEQYF.

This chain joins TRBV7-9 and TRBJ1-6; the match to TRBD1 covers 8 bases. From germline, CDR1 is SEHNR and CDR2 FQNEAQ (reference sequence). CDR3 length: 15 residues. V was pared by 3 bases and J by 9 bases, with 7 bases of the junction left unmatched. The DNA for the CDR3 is TGTGCCAGCAGCTTCTGGACAGGGCCAGGTTCACCCCTCCACTTT. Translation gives CASSFWTGPGSPLHF.

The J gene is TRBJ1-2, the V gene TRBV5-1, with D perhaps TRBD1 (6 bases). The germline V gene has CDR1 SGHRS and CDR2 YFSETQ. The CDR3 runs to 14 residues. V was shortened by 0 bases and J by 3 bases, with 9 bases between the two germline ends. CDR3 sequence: CASSLDPGDYGYTF. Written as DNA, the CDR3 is TGCGCCAGCAGCTTGGATCCAGGGGACTATGGCTACACCTTC.

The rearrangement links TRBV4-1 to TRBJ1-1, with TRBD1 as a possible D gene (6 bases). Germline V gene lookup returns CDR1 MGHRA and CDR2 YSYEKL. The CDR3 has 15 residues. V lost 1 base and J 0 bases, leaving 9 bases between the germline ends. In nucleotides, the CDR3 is TGCGCCAGCAGCCAAGGGGACACCTTGAACACTGAAGCTTTCTTT. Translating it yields CASSQGDTLNTEAFF.

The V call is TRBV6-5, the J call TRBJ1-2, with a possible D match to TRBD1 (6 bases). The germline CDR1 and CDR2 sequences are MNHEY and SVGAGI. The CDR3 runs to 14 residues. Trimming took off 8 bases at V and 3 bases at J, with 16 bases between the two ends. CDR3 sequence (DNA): TGTGCCAGCGCCTCCTTGGCAGGGGACTATGGCTACACCTTC. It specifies CASASLAGDYGYTF.

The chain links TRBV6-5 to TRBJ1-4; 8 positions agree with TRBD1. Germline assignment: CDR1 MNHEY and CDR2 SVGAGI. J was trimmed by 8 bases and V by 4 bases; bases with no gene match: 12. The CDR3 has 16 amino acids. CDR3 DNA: TGTGCCAGCAGTTCCGGATACAGGGGGGGAGGGGAAAAACTGTTTTTT. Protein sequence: CASSSGYRGGGEKLFF.

CDR3 nucleotide sequence: TGTGCCAGCAGCTTAGATCGAGGACAGGGGACTGGAAACACCATATATTTT. It yields the protein CASSLDRGQGTGNTIYF. The chain employs TRBV11-3 and TRBJ1-3; 9 nucleotides match TRBD1. Looked up from germline, CDR1 is SGHNT and CDR2 is YENEEA. The trim removed 0 bases at V and 2 bases at J, leaving 5 bases unmatched. The CDR3 has 17 residues.

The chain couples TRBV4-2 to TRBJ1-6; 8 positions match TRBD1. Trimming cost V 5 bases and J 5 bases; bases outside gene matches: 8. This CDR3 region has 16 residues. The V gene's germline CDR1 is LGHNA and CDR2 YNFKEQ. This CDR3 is CASSSRDRGHNSPLHF. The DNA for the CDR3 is TGTGCCAGCAGCTCCAGAGACAGGGGCCATAATTCACCCCTCCACTTT.

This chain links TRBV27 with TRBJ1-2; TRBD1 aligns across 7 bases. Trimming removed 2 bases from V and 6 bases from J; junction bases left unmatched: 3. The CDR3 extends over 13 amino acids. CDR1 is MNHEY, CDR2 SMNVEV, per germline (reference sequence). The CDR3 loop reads CASSLQGEDGYTF. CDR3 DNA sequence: TGTGCCAGCAGTTTACAGGGGGAGGATGGCTACACCTTC.

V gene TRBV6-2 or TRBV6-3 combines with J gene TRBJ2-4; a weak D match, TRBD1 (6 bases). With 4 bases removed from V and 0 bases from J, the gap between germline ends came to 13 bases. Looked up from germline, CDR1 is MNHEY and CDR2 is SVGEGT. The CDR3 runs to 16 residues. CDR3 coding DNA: TGTGCCAGCAGTTTTCTGGACAGCTTAGCCAAAAACATTCAGTACTTC. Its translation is CASSFLDSLAKNIQYF.

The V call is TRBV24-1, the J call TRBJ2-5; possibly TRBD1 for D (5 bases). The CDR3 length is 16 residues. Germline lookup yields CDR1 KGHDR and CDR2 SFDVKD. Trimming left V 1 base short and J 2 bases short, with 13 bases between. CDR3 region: CATSDFQGMGQETQYF. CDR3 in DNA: TGTGCCACCAGTGATTTTCAGGGTATGGGACAAGAGACCCAGTACTTC.

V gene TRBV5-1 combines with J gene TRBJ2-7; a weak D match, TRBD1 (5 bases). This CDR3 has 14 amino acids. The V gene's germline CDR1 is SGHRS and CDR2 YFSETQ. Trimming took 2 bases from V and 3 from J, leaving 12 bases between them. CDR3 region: CASSLGALDYEQYF. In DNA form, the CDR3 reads TGCGCCAGCAGCTTAGGGGCATTGGACTACGAGCAGTACTTC.

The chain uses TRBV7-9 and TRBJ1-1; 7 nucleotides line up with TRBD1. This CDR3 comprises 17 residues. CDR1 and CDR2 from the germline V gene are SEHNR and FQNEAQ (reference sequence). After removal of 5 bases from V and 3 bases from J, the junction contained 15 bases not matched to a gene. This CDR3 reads CASSDFRDSLRDTEAFF. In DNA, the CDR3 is TGTGCCAGCAGCGACTTCCGGGACAGTCTGCGGGACACTGAAGCTTTCTTT.